This entry lists 28 T cell receptor beta chains sequenced from one sample in a study of shared clonotypes between healthy human individuals. The table came from immunoSEQ multiplex PCR; TCRdb's copy has only in-frame clones and leaves some out. This table has about 2,100,000 clones, around 93% appearing once. Naive CD8 cells, CD45RO-negative and positively selected for CCR7, excluded terminally differentiated effector memory CD45RA+ cells. Specimen: naive CD8+ T cells from PBMCs. The receptors were sampled from a man between 18 and 35 years old in good health. Some clones in this sample may be carry-over from other donors' samples.

This clone was recorded a few times. Other nucleotide sequences from this sample produce the same CDR3. The V gene is TRBV4-1, the J gene TRBJ2-7, with D uncertain. This CDR3 contains 13 residues. Germline CDR1 MGHRA, CDR2 YSYEKL. Trimming removed 3 bases from V and 3 bases from J, with 9 bases in between. In DNA form, the CDR3 reads TGCGCCAGCAGCCAGGGTTTGGGCTACGAGCAGTACTTC. It specifies CASSQGLGYEQYF.

V is TRBV7-9 and J is TRBJ2-2, with D perhaps TRBD1 (6 bases). Trimming removed 5 bases at V and 1 base at J, with 11 bases between. CDR1 SEHNR and CDR2 FQNEAQ come from the germline V gene (reference sequence). This CDR3 is built from 15 residues. CDR3 in amino acids: CASSNTGQNTGELFF. In DNA, the CDR3 is TGTGCCAGCAGCAACACGGGACAGAACACCGGGGAGCTGTTTTTT.

The rearrangement uses TRBV28 and TRBJ2-1; no reliable D call. The CDR3 has 13 amino acids. V dropped 8 bases and J dropped 8 bases, with 16 bases sitting between them. Germline loops: CDR1 MDHEN, CDR2 SYDVKM. This CDR3 reads CASAPDVSDEQFF. In nucleotides, the CDR3 is TGTGCCAGCGCCCCAGACGTATCCGATGAGCAGTTCTTC.

Notes on this clone: Within the sample, other DNA sequences also encode this same CDR3. The chain joins TRBV27 to TRBJ2-1; D remains unclear. The germline gives CDR1 MNHEY, CDR2 SMNVEV (reference sequence). The V and J ends lost 5 bases and 6 bases respectively, with 8 bases between them. The CDR3 loop spans 12 amino acids. The CDR3 is CASSLGSNEQFF. CDR3 in DNA: TGTGCCAGCAGTCTAGGAAGCAATGAGCAGTTCTTC.

The gene calls are TRBV5-6 and TRBJ2-7, with a weak D call TRBD2 (6 bases). Germline CDR1 SGHDT, CDR2 YYEEEE. Trimming stripped 4 bases from V and 6 bases from J, with 29 bases between. The CDR3 is 18 amino acids. For the CDR3, the DNA is TGTGCCAGCAGCGCGTTGGGGGGTCGGGTTCGGCCGTTGGCCGAGCAGTACTTC. Residues: CASSALGGRVRPLAEQYF.

V and J are TRBV5-4 and TRBJ2-1; 8 bases fit TRBD2. The CDR3 covers 12 residues. Germline values: CDR1 SGHNT, CDR2 YYREEE (reference sequence). V was clipped by 5 bases and J by 5 bases; unmatched bases: 0. CDR3 loop: CASSSGNNEQFF. The CDR3 DNA reads as TGTGCCAGCAGTAGCGGGAACAATGAGCAGTTCTTC.

The chain employs TRBV6-1 and TRBJ1-1; D gene uncertain. The germline V gene has CDR1 MNHNS and CDR2 SASEGT. The CDR3 has 14 amino acids. The ends were cut back, 1 base at V and 3 bases at J, with 9 bases in the middle. CDR3 bases: TGTGCCAGCAGTGAAGGACGGAGGGACACTGAAGCTTTCTTT. This translates into CASSEGRRDTEAFF.

This chain joins TRBV7-8 and TRBJ1-5; the match to TRBD1 covers 7 bases. V shed 1 base, J shed 5 bases, and the junction held 8 bases outside the gene matches. This CDR3 spans 16 amino acids. Germline V lookup: CDR1 SGHVS, CDR2 FQNEAQ. CDR3 sequence reads: CASSLGVTGYDQPQHF. The CDR3 DNA reads as TGTGCCAGCAGCTTAGGTGTGACAGGGTACGATCAGCCCCAGCATTTT.

V and J are TRBV7-9 and TRBJ2-7, with 7 nucleotides matching TRBD1. The CDR3 consists of 14 residues. Trimming took 4 bases from V and 3 from J; bases not matched to a gene: 6. Looked up from germline, CDR1 is SEHNR and CDR2 is FQNEAQ (reference sequence). CDR3 nucleotides: TGTGCCAGCAGCTCCATCCGGGACAGCTACGAGCAGTACTTC. Translation gives CASSSIRDSYEQYF.

V usage is TRBV6-4 and J usage is TRBJ2-1; no clear D gene. The CDR3 extends over 16 amino acids. Germline V CDR1 and CDR2: MRHNA, SNTAGT. V dropped 4 bases and J dropped 0 bases, with 13 bases sitting between them. Written as DNA, the CDR3 is TGTGCCAGCAGTGCGAATCTGTTAAACTCCTACAATGAGCAGTTCTTC. Protein: CASSANLLNSYNEQFF.

This rearrangement joins TRBV7-6 to TRBJ2-1, with D perhaps TRBD1 (6 bases). The CDR3 has 16 amino acids. CDR1 and CDR2 (germline): SGHVS, FNYEAQ. Between the trimmed V and J ends, which lost 1 base and 5 bases, there was a span of 15 bases. The CDR3 coding sequence is TGTGCCAGCAGCTTAGAAGCGGTGGGGGCCCACAATGAGCAGTTCTTC. Translated: CASSLEAVGAHNEQFF. Full variable domain (remainder filled in from reference TRBV7-6 and TRBJ2-1): GAGVSQSPRYKVTKRGQDVALRCDPISGHVSLYWYRQALGQGPEFLTYFNYEAQQDKSGLPNDRFSAERPEGSISTLTIQRTEQRDSAMYRCASSLEAVGAHNEQFFGPGTRLTVL.

The chain is built from TRBV7-6 and TRBJ2-5; TRBD2 matches at 7 bases. With 3 bases clipped from V and 3 bases from J, the junction kept 7 bases outside the gene matches. The CDR3 totals 15 residues. Per germline, CDR1 SGHVS and CDR2 FNYEAQ. CDR3 in amino acids: CASSFTAGLKETQYF. CDR3 nucleotides: TGTGCCAGCAGCTTTACAGCGGGACTAAAAGAGACCCAGTACTTC. The whole variable domain, filled in from reference TRBV7-6 and TRBJ2-5, reads GAGVSQSPRYKVTKRGQDVALRCDPISGHVSLYWYRQALGQGPEFLTYFNYEAQQDKSGLPNDRFSAERPEGSISTLTIQRTEQRDSAMYRCASSFTAGLKETQYFGPGTRLLVL.

The chain has TRBV7-9 and TRBJ2-7; D gene unclear. There are 15 residues in the CDR3. Germline-derived CDR1 and CDR2 are SEHNR and FQNEAQ (reference sequence). V shed 1 base and J shed 6 bases, with 16 bases lying between them. CDR3 in amino acids: CASSLVYNELGEQYF. The CDR3 bases are TGTGCCAGCAGCTTAGTTTATAATGAGTTGGGCGAGCAGTACTTC.

Notes on this clone: Other DNA sequences in this specimen translate into the identical CDR3. V usage is TRBV5-1 and J usage is TRBJ2-7, with D tentatively TRBD1 (5 bases). V was clipped by 4 bases and J by 3 bases, with 11 bases between them. Germline values: CDR1 SGHRS, CDR2 YFSETQ. This CDR3 is 13 amino acids long. The CDR3, as DNA: TGCGCCAGCAGCCTAGGGGTCGGCTACGAGCAGTACTTC. Translated: CASSLGVGYEQYF.

The CDR3 is CASSLSAGAYNQPQHF. The DNA for the CDR3 is TGTGCCAGCAGTTTATCGGCAGGGGCCTATAATCAGCCCCAGCATTTT. This chain links TRBV27 with TRBJ1-5; possibly TRBD1 for D (6 bases). Germline lookup yields CDR1 MNHEY and CDR2 SMNVEV (reference sequence). The length of the CDR3 is 16 residues. Trimming took off 0 bases at V and 4 bases at J, with 13 bases between the two ends.

The chain has TRBV28 and TRBJ2-3, with TRBD1 matching 7 bases. The CDR3 covers 15 residues. The germline V gene encodes CDR1 MDHEN and CDR2 SYDVKM. V lost 6 bases to trimming and J lost 3 bases; unmatched junction nucleotides: 9. CDR3 bases: TGTGCCAGCAGCCCTACACAGGGGATGACAGATACGCAGTATTTT. Protein: CASSPTQGMTDTQYF. Drawing the rest from reference TRBV28 and TRBJ2-3, the complete variable domain is DVKVTQSSRYLVKRTGEKVFLECVQDMDHENMFWYRQDPGLGLRLIYFSYDVKMKEKGDIPEGYSVSREKKERFSLILESASTNQTSMYLCASSPTQGMTDTQYFGPGTRLTVL.

V usage is TRBV11-2 and J usage is TRBJ2-3, with D unresolved. The germline CDR1 and CDR2 sequences are SGHAT and FQNNGV. The CDR3 spans 13 residues. V was clipped by 3 bases and J by 6 bases, with 10 bases between them. CDR3 sequence reads: CASSFDSGDTQYF. CDR3 DNA sequence: TGTGCCAGCAGCTTTGACTCCGGCGATACGCAGTATTTT.

This clone showed up just once. V is TRBV13 and J is TRBJ2-3; 10 nucleotides agree with TRBD1. The CDR3 extends over 16 amino acids. Unmatched junction bases numbered 7, after V lost 5 bases and J lost 2 bases. Per the germline V gene, CDR1 is PRHDT and CDR2 is FYEKMQ (reference sequence). CDR3 in amino acids: CASSQDRGRDTDTQYF. CDR3 DNA: TGTGCCAGCAGCCAAGACAGGGGGCGCGACACAGATACGCAGTATTTT.

The chain couples TRBV5-1 to TRBJ2-7; possible D gene TRBD1, 6 bases. Trimming took off 3 bases at V and 2 bases at J, with 12 bases between the two ends. The germline V gene has CDR1 SGHRS and CDR2 YFSETQ. The CDR3 totals 14 residues. The CDR3 coding sequence is TGCGCCAGCAGCTCGGACAGTCGTACCTACGAGCAGTACTTC. Protein sequence: CASSSDSRTYEQYF.

The genes are TRBV13 and TRBJ2-7, with TRBD1 matching 7 bases. Germline-derived CDR1 and CDR2 are PRHDT and FYEKMQ (reference sequence). The ends lost 3 bases at V and 7 bases at J; junction bases unmatched: 12. The CDR3 has 15 residues. CDR3 nucleotide sequence: TGTGCCAGCAGCTTCCGGGACAGTCCCACGCGGGAGCAGTACTTC. It yields the protein CASSFRDSPTREQYF.

About this clone: In the same sample, other DNA sequences code for this CDR3. This sequence joins TRBV11-2 and TRBJ2-7; D uncertain. V lost 1 base, J lost 2 bases, and 9 bases lay in between. The CDR3 is 14 amino acids. Germline assignment: CDR1 SGHAT and CDR2 FQNNGV. CDR3 in amino acids: CASSLAGPTYEQYF. The CDR3 DNA reads TGTGCCAGCAGCTTAGCTGGCCCGACCTACGAGCAGTACTTC.

V is TRBV27 and J is TRBJ2-7, with D tentatively TRBD2 (7 bases). The CDR3 sequence is 14 residues long. Germline V gene lookup returns CDR1 MNHEY and CDR2 SMNVEV (reference sequence). V was shortened by 8 bases and J by 6 bases, with 20 bases between the two germline ends. The CDR3 nucleotides read TGTGCCAGCCACCGGGGCGGGGGCTGGGCCGAGCAGTACTTC. Amino acids: CASHRGGGWAEQYF.

This clone appeared a few times. V gene TRBV27 combines with J gene TRBJ2-1; 9 nucleotides match TRBD1. There are 13 residues in the CDR3. From germline, CDR1 is MNHEY and CDR2 SMNVEV (reference sequence). V lost 8 bases, J lost 5 bases, and 4 bases stayed unmatched. The CDR3 coding sequence is TGTGCCAGCCAAGACAGGGGGAACAATGAGCAGTTCTTC. Translation gives CASQDRGNNEQFF.

The chain uses TRBV5-5 and TRBJ1-5; possible D gene TRBD1, 6 bases. Germline assignment: CDR1 SGHKS and CDR2 YYEKEE (reference sequence). This CDR3 contains 13 residues. Trimming pared 4 bases from V and 7 bases from J, leaving 12 bases between. The CDR3 loop reads CASSPGARQPQHF. The CDR3 region has the DNA TGTGCCAGCAGCCCGGGGGCTCGGCAGCCCCAGCATTTT. Drawing the rest from reference TRBV5-5 and TRBJ1-5, the complete variable domain is DAGVTQSPTHLIKTRGQQVTLRCSPISGHKSVSWYQQVLGQGPQFIFQYYEKEERGRGNFPDRFSARQFPNYSSELNVNALLLGDSALYLCASSPGARQPQHFGDGTRLSIL.

The chain recombines TRBV19 with TRBJ1-4; TRBD1 matches 9 bases. CDR3 size: 16 residues. V gave up 4 bases and J gave up 5 bases; unmatched junction bases: 8. Germline V lookup: CDR1 LNHDA, CDR2 SQIVND (reference sequence). The CDR3 sequence: CASSTGTGLGNEKLFF. The DNA of the CDR3 is TGTGCCAGTAGTACCGGGACAGGGCTAGGGAATGAAAAACTGTTTTTT.

A remark on this clone: Other DNA sequences in this sample translate to the same CDR3. The chain has TRBV4-3 and TRBJ2-3; D uncertain. In germline, CDR1 is LGHNA, CDR2 YSLEER. The length of the CDR3 is 14 residues. V shed 0 bases and J shed 0 bases, with 4 bases lying between them. The CDR3 is CASSQDQSTDTQYF. Here the CDR3 DNA reads TGCGCCAGCAGCCAAGATCAGAGCACAGATACGCAGTATTTT.

The chain carries TRBV28 and TRBJ2-5; D is uncertain. Germline lookup yields CDR1 MDHEN and CDR2 SYDVKM. CDR3 size: 16 residues. Trimming left V 6 bases short and J 5 bases short, with 22 bases between. The CDR3 nucleotides read TGTGCCAGCAGCCCACCGGGTCTAGGGCTTGGGGAGACCCAGTACTTC. This codes for CASSPPGLGLGETQYF. Looking up the rest from reference TRBV28 and TRBJ2-5 gives the full variable domain: DVKVTQSSRYLVKRTGEKVFLECVQDMDHENMFWYRQDPGLGLRLIYFSYDVKMKEKGDIPEGYSVSREKKERFSLILESASTNQTSMYLCASSPPGLGLGETQYFGPGTRLLVL.

This clone was counted a few times. This chain links TRBV30 with TRBJ2-7; maybe TRBD1 (5 bases). Trimming took off 0 bases at V and 3 bases at J, with 6 bases between the two ends. Germline V CDR1 and CDR2: GTSNPN, SVGIG (reference sequence). CDR3 length: 12 residues. The CDR3 DNA sequence: TGTGCCTGGAGTGTTCAGGGCTACGAGCAGTACTTC. Its translation is CAWSVQGYEQYF.